These 27 T cell receptor beta chains came from one sample sequenced in a study of response to subunit inactivated influenza vaccine. TCRdb re-called the RT-PCR reads with MiXCR, one entry per CDR3 protein. The sample contains approximately 300,000 distinct CDR3 sequences, approximately 20% of which appear only once. The material sequenced was PBMCs from blood, taken approximately 20 months after vaccination. The source of these receptors is a man aged 50 to 75 who received an inactivated influenza vaccine.

The chain joins TRBV29-1 to TRBJ2-3; the match to TRBD2 covers 8 bases. V shed 4 bases and J 2 bases; nucleotides not matched to a gene: 8. The CDR3 spans 15 residues. Germline V gene sequence: CDR1 SQVTM, CDR2 ANQGSEA. CDR3: CSVATQAGATDTQYF. CDR3 in DNA: TGCAGCGTTGCGACTCAAGCGGGGGCCACAGATACGCAGTATTTT.

In DNA, the CDR3 is TGTGCCAGCAGTCACCGCCGAAACACCATATATTTT. Its translation is CASSHRRNTIYF. The chain links TRBV6-2 or TRBV6-3 to TRBJ1-3; D remains unclear. V lost 5 bases, J lost 5 bases, and 7 bases lay in between. Germline lookup yields CDR1 MNHEY and CDR2 SVGEGT. The CDR3 loop spans 12 amino acids.

This clonotype was detected many times. The genes are TRBV7-3 and TRBJ2-1; 10 bases agree with TRBD2. The CDR3 is 15 residues long. With V trimmed by 5 bases and J by 2 bases, 3 bases remained unmatched. Germline loops: CDR1 SGHTA, CDR2 FQGTGA. The CDR3 coding sequence is TGTGCCAGCAGCCAAGGACTAGCGGCCTACAATGAGCAGTTCTTC. Amino acid sequence: CASSQGLAAYNEQFF.

This clonotype was observed a few times. The genes are TRBV12-3 or TRBV12-4 and TRBJ1-2, with 10 bases aligning to TRBD1. With V trimmed by 5 bases and J by 5 bases, 5 bases remained unmatched. There are 14 residues in the CDR3. This chain's CDR3 is CASSRQGASYGYTF. CDR3 DNA sequence: TGTGCCAGCAGTAGACAGGGGGCAAGTTATGGCTACACCTTC.

The sample holds many counts of this clonotype. This CDR3 reads CASKRGTEAFF. The DNA for the CDR3 is TGTGCCAGCAAACGAGGTACTGAAGCTTTCTTT. The J gene is TRBJ1-1, the V gene TRBV2; D call uncertain. V was trimmed by 7 bases and J by 5 bases, leaving 8 bases between them. CDR3 length: 11 residues. Germline lookup yields CDR1 SNHLY and CDR2 FYNNEI.

The sample holds a few counts of this clonotype. The CDR3 sequence is CSVEPDRGGGYTF. The CDR3 DNA sequence: TGCAGCGTTGAACCGGACAGGGGTGGCGGCTACACCTTC. This chain connects TRBV29-1 to TRBJ1-2; TRBD1 agrees at 9 bases. V shed 2 bases, J shed 8 bases, and the junction held 6 bases outside the gene matches. CDR1 and CDR2 (germline): SQVTM, ANQGSEA. The CDR3 runs 13 residues.

V gene TRBV4-1 combines with J gene TRBJ2-1, with 9 positions matching TRBD2. Germline CDR1 is MGHRA and CDR2 is YSYEKL. The ends lost 4 bases at V and 1 base at J; junction bases unmatched: 5. This CDR3 contains 16 residues. The CDR3 nucleotides read TGCGCCAGCAGCCTGATGGGACTAGCATCCTACAATGAGCAGTTCTTC. Its translation is CASSLMGLASYNEQFF.

The chain combines TRBV29-1 with TRBJ2-1; TRBD2 matches at 9 bases. The J segment lost 4 bases and the V segment lost 4 bases, leaving 5 bases of the junction unmatched. Germline V gives CDR1 SQVTM, CDR2 ANQGSEA. The CDR3 covers 14 residues. The CDR3 DNA reads TGCAGCGTTGGGGGACTAGCAGCATACAATGAGCAGTTCTTC. This sequence encodes CSVGGLAAYNEQFF.

This clonotype was counted only a few times. This sequence joins TRBV6-1 and TRBJ2-1; unclear D gene. The CDR3 totals 13 residues. Trimming pared 6 bases from V and 6 bases from J, leaving 12 bases between. Germline V CDR1 and CDR2: MNHNS, SASEGT. The CDR3 sequence: CASRLDRINEQFF. The CDR3 DNA sequence: TGTGCCAGCAGGTTGGACCGTATCAATGAGCAGTTCTTC.

In this sample, this clonotype turned up a few times. J is TRBJ2-1 and V is TRBV7-6; D not certain. Trimming removed 1 base from V and 2 bases from J, with 12 bases in between. The CDR3 extends over 16 amino acids. The germline V gene encodes CDR1 SGHVS and CDR2 FNYEAQ. CDR3 nucleotide sequence: TGTGCCAGCAGCTTAGTCCCTCCAACGACCTACAATGAGCAGTTCTTC. Translation: CASSLVPPTTYNEQFF.

V is TRBV28 and J is TRBJ1-2; 7 bases are a match to TRBD1. This CDR3 is 14 amino acids long. The V gene end was trimmed by 6 bases and the J gene end by 5 bases; junction bases not matched to a gene: 9. The germline V gene encodes CDR1 MDHEN and CDR2 SYDVKM. In nucleotides, the CDR3 is TGTGCCAGCAGGACGGGACAGATGTCGTATGGCTACACCTTC. Its translation: CASRTGQMSYGYTF.

This rearrangement joins TRBV5-1 to TRBJ2-7; D call uncertain. V was shortened by 3 bases and J by 0 bases, with 10 bases between the two germline ends. The CDR3 is 14 residues long. In germline, CDR1 is SGHRS, CDR2 YFSETQ. The CDR3 nucleotides read TGCGCCAGCAGCTCTGAACACCTCTCCTACGAGCAGTACTTC. Translation: CASSSEHLSYEQYF.

The gene calls are TRBV24-1 and TRBJ2-4, with D possibly being TRBD2 (6 bases). The CDR3 runs 14 residues. The V end lost 7 bases, the J end lost 4 bases, and 13 bases lay between the germline ends. In germline, CDR1 is KGHDR, CDR2 SFDVKD. The CDR3 DNA reads as TGTGCCACCAGCTCCACTAGCAGAAAAAACATTCAGTACTTC. Its protein product is CATSSTSRKNIQYF.

This clonotype was detected a few times. The rearrangement links TRBV6-2 or TRBV6-3 to TRBJ2-3, with TRBD2 matching 10 bases. Germline CDR1 and CDR2: MNHEY and SVGEGT. This CDR3 has 17 residues. After removal of 0 bases from V and 5 bases from J, the junction contained 8 bases not matched to a gene. The CDR3 spells CASSYSGAGGVRDTQYF. CDR3 nucleotide sequence: TGTGCCAGCAGTTACTCTGGAGCGGGAGGGGTCCGAGATACGCAGTATTTT.

This clonotype has a handful of counts. V gene TRBV7-9 combines with J gene TRBJ1-3; 7 nucleotides line up with TRBD1. V trimming: 2 bases; J trimming: 4 bases; junction bases outside the gene matches: 5. Germline V gene sequence: CDR1 SEHNR, CDR2 FQNEAQ (reference sequence). The CDR3 contains 15 residues. CDR3 region: CASSLLYRGGNTIYF. CDR3 nucleotide sequence: TGTGCCAGCAGCTTACTCTACAGGGGAGGAAACACCATATATTTT.

This clonotype was observed a handful of times. The chain combines TRBV10-3 with TRBJ1-3, with D tentatively TRBD1 (5 bases). V lost 10 bases and J 8 bases, leaving 18 bases between the germline ends. Germline CDR1 reads ENHRY; CDR2 reads SYGVKD. This CDR3 spans 13 amino acids. The CDR3 here is CATHPTESDTIYF. The DNA of the CDR3 is TGTGCCACCCACCCGACAGAGAGCGACACCATATATTTT.

The chain links TRBV11-2 to TRBJ2-6; D is possibly TRBD1 (6 bases). V lost 0 bases and J 1 base, leaving 13 bases between the germline ends. This CDR3 region has 18 residues. Germline CDR1 reads SGHAT; CDR2 reads FQNNGV. In nucleotides, the CDR3 is TGTGCCAGCAGCTTAGACCTCCCAACAGGGTCTGGGGCCAACGTCCTGACTTTC. Protein sequence: CASSLDLPTGSGANVLTF.

This clonotype was picked up a small number of times. This chain links TRBV7-9 with TRBJ2-5; 9 bases match TRBD1. The CDR3 covers 16 residues. V shed 4 bases, J shed 2 bases, and the junction held 8 bases outside the gene matches. CDR1 is SEHNR, CDR2 FQNEAQ, per germline (reference sequence). CDR3 in DNA: TGTGCCAGCAGCTCTCACAGGGGGCGAGGGCAAGAGACCCAGTACTTC. Its translation: CASSSHRGRGQETQYF.

This clonotype has just a few counts. DNA of the CDR3: TGTGCCAGCAGCGAAGGTGGCGGGAGGGCCTACGAGCAGTACTTC. As protein: CASSEGGGRAYEQYF. The chain joins TRBV9 to TRBJ2-7, with 9 bases that match TRBD2. CDR1 is SGDLS, CDR2 YYNGEE, per germline. V shed 3 bases and J 2 bases; nucleotides not matched to a gene: 6. The CDR3 totals 15 residues.

This clonotype was found many times. The chain has TRBV5-1 and TRBJ1-1, with D unclear. The CDR3 sequence is 12 residues long. The V gene lost 4 bases and the J gene lost 7 bases, with 11 bases spanning the gap. Germline V lookup: CDR1 SGHRS, CDR2 YFSETQ. This CDR3 is CASSPSGSEAFF. CDR3 sequence (DNA): TGCGCCAGCAGCCCGTCGGGAAGTGAAGCTTTCTTT.

This chain joins TRBV10-3 and TRBJ1-6, with D unclear. Germline values: CDR1 ENHRY, CDR2 SYGVKD. Trimming left V 11 bases short and J 6 bases short, with 11 bases between. The CDR3 is made up of 12 amino acids. The CDR3 DNA reads as TGTGCCTCTCGGGGTCTTAATTCACCCCTCCACTTT. Its translation: CASRGLNSPLHF.

This chain links TRBV5-1 with TRBJ2-7, with D perhaps assigned TRBD1 or TRBD2 (5 bases each). Trimming removed 0 bases from V and 4 bases from J, with 11 bases in between. CDR1 is SGHRS and CDR2 is YFSETQ in the germline V gene. The CDR3 runs to 14 residues. Here the CDR3 reads CASSLGVGEYEQYF. Here the CDR3 DNA reads TGCGCCAGCAGCTTGGGAGTGGGGGAGTACGAGCAGTACTTC.

V is TRBV7-6 and J is TRBJ2-7; TRBD1 matches 9 bases. J was trimmed by 4 bases and V by 5 bases; bases with no gene match: 3. Germline V gene lookup returns CDR1 SGHVS and CDR2 FNYEAQ. This CDR3 spans 13 amino acids. The DNA of the CDR3 is TGTGCCAGCAGCGTTGGGACAGGGTACGAGCAGTACTTC. It encodes CASSVGTGYEQYF.

This clonotype was observed a handful of times. The junction and the germline gene differ at one end; a read error may be behind it. The chain joins TRBV3-1 to TRBJ1-2; D unclear. In germline, CDR1 is LGHDT, CDR2 YNNKEL (reference sequence). The CDR3 runs 13 residues. The CDR3 here is CASSQDGTQGYTF. The CDR3 DNA is TGTGCCAGCAGTCAAGATGGTACCCAAGGCTACACCTTC.

The rearrangement joins TRBV29-1 to TRBJ1-2; D unclear. With 3 bases removed from V and 5 bases from J, the gap between germline ends came to 10 bases. The CDR3 length is 12 residues. CDR1 is SQVTM and CDR2 is ANQGSEA in the germline V gene. The DNA of the CDR3 is TGCAGCGTTGAGGCAGAACGTTATGGCTACACCTTC. As protein: CSVEAERYGYTF.

The chain recombines TRBV7-9 with TRBJ2-2; perhaps TRBD1 as D (5 bases). The germline CDR1 and CDR2 sequences are SEHNR and FQNEAQ (reference sequence). CDR3 size: 16 residues. Between the trimmed V and J ends, which lost 5 bases and 0 bases, there was a span of 13 bases. Here the CDR3 reads CASSTAGRANTGELFF. The CDR3 DNA sequence: TGTGCCAGCAGCACGGCCGGCAGGGCGAACACCGGGGAGCTGTTTTTT. Full variable domain (remainder filled in from reference TRBV7-9 and TRBJ2-2): DTGVSQNPRHKITKRGQNVTFRCDPISEHNRLYWYRQTLGQGPEFLTYFQNEAQLEKSRLLSDRFSAERPKGSFSTLEIQRTEQGDSAMYLCASSTAGRANTGELFFGEGSRLTVL.

This clonotype was recorded many times. The chain has TRBV3-1 and TRBJ1-2; D may be TRBD1 (6 bases). CDR1 and CDR2 (germline): LGHDT, YNNKEL (reference sequence). This CDR3 is built from 16 residues. Trimming left V 1 base short and J 8 bases short, with 20 bases between. The CDR3 DNA reads TGTGCCAGCAGCCAAGCTAGAATTACAGGGAAGGGCGGCTACACCTTC. Translating it yields CASSQARITGKGGYTF.